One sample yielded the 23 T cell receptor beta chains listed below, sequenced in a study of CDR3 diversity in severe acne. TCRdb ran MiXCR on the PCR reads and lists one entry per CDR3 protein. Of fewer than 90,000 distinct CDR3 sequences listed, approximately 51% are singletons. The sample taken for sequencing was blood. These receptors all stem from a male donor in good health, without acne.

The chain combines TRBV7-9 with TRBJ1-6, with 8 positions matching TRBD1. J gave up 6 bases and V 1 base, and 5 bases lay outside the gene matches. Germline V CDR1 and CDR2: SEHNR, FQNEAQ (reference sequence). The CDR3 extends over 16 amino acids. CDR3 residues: CASSLEAGGGNSPLHF. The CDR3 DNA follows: TGTGCCAGCAGCTTAGAGGCAGGGGGCGGTAATTCACCCCTCCACTTT.

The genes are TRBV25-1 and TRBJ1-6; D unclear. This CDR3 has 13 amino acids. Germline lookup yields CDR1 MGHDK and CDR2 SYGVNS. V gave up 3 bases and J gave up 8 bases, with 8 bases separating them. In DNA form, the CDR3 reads TGTGCCAGCAGTGACACCGGCTATTCACCCCTCCACTTT. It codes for CASSDTGYSPLHF.

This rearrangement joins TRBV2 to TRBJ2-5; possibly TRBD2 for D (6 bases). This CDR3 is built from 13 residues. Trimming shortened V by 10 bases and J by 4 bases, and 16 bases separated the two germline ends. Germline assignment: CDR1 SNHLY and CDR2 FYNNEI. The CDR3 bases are TGTGCCACCGAATTCCAGGGACTAGAGACCCAGTACTTC. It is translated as CATEFQGLETQYF.

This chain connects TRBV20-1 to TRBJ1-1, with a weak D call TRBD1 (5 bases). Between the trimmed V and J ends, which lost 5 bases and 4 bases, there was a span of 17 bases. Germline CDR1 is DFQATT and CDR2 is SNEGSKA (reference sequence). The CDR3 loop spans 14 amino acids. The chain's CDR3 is CSAVTSGAGTEAFF. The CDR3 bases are TGCAGTGCTGTGACTAGCGGGGCTGGCACTGAAGCTTTCTTT.

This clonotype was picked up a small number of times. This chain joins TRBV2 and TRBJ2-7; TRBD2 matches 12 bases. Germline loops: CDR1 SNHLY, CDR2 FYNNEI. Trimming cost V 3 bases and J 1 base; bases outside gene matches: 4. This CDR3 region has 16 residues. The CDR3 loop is CASSDPGLAGSYEQYF. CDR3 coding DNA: TGTGCCAGCAGTGACCCAGGACTAGCGGGGTCCTACGAGCAGTACTTC. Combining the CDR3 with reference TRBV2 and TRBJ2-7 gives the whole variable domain EPEVTQTPSHQVTQMGQEVILRCVPISNHLYFYWYRQILGQKVEFLVSFYNNEISEKSEIFDDQFSVERPDGSNFTLKIRSTKLEDSAMYFCASSDPGLAGSYEQYFGPGTRLTVT.

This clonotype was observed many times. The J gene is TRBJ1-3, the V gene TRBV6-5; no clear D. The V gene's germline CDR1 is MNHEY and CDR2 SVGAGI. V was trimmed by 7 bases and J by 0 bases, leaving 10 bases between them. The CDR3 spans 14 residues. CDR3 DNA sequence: TGTGCCAGCACCCGAGGGAGCTCTGGAAACACCATATATTTT. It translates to CASTRGSSGNTIYF.

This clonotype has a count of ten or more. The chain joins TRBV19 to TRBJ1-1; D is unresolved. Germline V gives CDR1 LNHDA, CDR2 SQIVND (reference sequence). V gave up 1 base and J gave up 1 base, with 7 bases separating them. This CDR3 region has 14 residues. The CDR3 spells CASSIVPENTEAFF. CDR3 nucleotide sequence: TGTGCCAGTAGTATAGTCCCTGAGAACACTGAAGCTTTCTTT.

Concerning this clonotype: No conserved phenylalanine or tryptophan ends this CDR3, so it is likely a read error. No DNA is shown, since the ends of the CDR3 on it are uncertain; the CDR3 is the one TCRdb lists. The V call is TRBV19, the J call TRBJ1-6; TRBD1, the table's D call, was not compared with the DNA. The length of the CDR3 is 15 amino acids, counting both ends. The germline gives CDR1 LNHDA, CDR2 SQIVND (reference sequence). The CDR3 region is CACKWAGNYNSPPHS.

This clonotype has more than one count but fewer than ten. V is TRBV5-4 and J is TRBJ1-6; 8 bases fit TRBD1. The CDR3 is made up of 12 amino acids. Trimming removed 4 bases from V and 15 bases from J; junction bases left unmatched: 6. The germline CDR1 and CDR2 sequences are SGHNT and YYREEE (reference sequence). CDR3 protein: CASSPGQGRLHF. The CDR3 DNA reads TGTGCCAGCAGCCCCGGACAGGGACGCCTCCACTTT.

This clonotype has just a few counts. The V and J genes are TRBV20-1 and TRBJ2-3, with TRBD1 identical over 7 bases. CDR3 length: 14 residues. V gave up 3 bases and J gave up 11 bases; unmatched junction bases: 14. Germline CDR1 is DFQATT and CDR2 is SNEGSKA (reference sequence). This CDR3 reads CSARDRSSYNEQYF. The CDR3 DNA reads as TGCAGTGCTAGGGACAGGAGCTCCTACAATGAGCAGTATTTT.

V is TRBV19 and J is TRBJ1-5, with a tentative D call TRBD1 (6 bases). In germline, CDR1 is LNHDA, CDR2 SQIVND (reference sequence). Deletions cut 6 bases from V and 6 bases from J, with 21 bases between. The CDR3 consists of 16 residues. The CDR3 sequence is CASRKDSGGLGQPQHF. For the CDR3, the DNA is TGTGCCAGTAGGAAGGACAGTGGGGGGCTCGGTCAGCCCCAGCATTTT.

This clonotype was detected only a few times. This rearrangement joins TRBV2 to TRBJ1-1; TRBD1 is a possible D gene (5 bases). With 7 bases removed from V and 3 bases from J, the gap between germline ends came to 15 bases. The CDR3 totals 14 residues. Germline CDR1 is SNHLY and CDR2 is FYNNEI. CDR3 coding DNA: TGTGCCAGCAAGTCGGACACAGTGTACACTGAAGCTTTCTTT. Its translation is CASKSDTVYTEAFF.

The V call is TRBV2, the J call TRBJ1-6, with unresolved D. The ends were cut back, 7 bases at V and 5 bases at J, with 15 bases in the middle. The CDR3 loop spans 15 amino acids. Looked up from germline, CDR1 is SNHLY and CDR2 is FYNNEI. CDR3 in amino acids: CASTLQWTDNSPLHF. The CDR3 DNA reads TGTGCCAGCACCCTTCAATGGACGGATAATTCACCCCTCCACTTT.

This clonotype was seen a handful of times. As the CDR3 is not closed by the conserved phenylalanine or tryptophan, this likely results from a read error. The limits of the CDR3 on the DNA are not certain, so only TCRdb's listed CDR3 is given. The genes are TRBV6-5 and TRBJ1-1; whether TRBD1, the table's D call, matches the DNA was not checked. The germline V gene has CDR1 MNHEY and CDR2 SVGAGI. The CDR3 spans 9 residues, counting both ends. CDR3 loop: CASSYDGTV.

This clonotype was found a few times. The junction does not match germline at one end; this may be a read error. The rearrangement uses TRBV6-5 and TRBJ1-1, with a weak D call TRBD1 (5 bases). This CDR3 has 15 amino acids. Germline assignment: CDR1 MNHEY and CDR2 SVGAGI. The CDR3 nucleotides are TGTGCCATCAGTGCCGGGGGGAGGTCCAACACTGAAGCTTTCTTT. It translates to CAISAGGRSNTEAFF.

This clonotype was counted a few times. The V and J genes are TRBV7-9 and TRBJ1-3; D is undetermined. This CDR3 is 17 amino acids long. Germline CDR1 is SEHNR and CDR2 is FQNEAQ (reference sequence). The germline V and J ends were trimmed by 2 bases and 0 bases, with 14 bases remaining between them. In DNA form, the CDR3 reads TGTGCCAGCAGCTTATTAGGGAGGCTGTGCTCTGGAAACACCATATATTTT. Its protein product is CASSLLGRLCSGNTIYF.

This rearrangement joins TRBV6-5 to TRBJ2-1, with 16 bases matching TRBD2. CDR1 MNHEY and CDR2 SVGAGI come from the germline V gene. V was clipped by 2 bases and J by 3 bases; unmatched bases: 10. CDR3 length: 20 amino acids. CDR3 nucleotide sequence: TGTGCCAGCAGTTACGGGGTGGGACTAGCGGGGGGGCGCGGCTACAATGAGCAGTTCTTC. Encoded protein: CASSYGVGLAGGRGYNEQFF.

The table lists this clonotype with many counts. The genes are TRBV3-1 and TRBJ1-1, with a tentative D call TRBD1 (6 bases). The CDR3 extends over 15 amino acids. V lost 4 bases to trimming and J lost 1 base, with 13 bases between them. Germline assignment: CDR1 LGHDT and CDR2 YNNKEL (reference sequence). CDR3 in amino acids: CASSLNRVGNTEAFF. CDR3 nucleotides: TGTGCCAGCAGCCTAAACAGGGTCGGGAACACTGAAGCTTTCTTT. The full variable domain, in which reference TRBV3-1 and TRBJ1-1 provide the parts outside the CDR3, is DTAVSQTPKYLVTQMGNDKSIKCEQNLGHDTMYWYKQDSKKFLKIMFSYNNKELIINETVPNRFSPKSPDKAHLNLHINSLELGDSAVYFCASSLNRVGNTEAFFGQGTRLTVV.

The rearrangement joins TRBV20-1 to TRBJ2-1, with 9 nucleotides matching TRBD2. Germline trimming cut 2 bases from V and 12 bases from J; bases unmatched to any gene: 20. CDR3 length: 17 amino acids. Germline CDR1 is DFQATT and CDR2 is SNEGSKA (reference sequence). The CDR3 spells CSARRGSSGVQGDTQFF. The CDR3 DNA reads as TGCAGTGCTAGAAGGGGTTCTAGCGGGGTGCAGGGAGATACGCAGTTCTTC.

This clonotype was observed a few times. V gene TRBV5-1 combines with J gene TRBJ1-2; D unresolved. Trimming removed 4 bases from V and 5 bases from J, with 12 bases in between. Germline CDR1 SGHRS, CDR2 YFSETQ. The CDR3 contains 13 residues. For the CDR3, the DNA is TGCGCCAGCAGCGGCAGCCCTTCGTATGGCTACACCTTC. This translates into CASSGSPSYGYTF.

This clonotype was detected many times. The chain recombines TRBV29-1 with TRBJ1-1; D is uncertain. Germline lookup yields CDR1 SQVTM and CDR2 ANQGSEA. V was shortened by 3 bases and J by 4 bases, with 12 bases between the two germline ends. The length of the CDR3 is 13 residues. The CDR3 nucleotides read TGCAGCGTTGATAGCGGTAGTACCACTGAAGCTTTCTTT. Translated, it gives CSVDSGSTTEAFF. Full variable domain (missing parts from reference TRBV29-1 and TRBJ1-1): SAVISQKPSRDICQRGTSLTIQCQVDSQVTMMFWYRQQPGQSLTLIATANQGSEATYESGFVIDKFPISRPNLTFSTLTVSNMSPEDSSIYLCSVDSGSTTEAFFGQGTRLTVV.

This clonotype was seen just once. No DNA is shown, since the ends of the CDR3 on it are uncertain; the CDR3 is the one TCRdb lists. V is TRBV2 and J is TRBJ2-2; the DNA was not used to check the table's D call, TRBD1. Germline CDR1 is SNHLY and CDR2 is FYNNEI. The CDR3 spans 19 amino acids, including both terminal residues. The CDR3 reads CASNTEAFFGQGFTGELFF.

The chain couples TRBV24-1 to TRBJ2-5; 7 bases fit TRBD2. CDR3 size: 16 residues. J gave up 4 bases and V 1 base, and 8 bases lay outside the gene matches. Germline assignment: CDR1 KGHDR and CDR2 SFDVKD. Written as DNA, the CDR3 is TGTGCCACCAGTGATTTTGTTCGCGGGAGTTTAGAGACCCAGTACTTC. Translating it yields CATSDFVRGSLETQYF.